This T cell receptor beta chain stems from a study of T cell repertoires in cytomegalovirus infection. Study information: The public TCR beta signatures pointed to both CMV infection and matching HLA type. Study-wide results and caveats: HLA-C-restricted CMV clonotypes gave the most frequent clonotype in two of eight donors. Cumulative frequency of public TCR beta families picked out carriers of CMV plus the relevant HLA.

The germline gives CDR1 MNHEY, CDR2 SVGEGT. The CDR3 runs to 12 residues. The V end lost 6 bases, the J end lost 7 bases, and 10 bases lay between the germline ends. From the reads, TCRdb called clonotypes with MiXCR, one entry per CDR3 protein. The sample comprises roughly 200,000 distinct CDR3 sequences, about a tenth of which are singletons, and roughly 5% rests with the top ten. This clonotype was observed at least ten times. Its antigen is undetermined. The chain recombines TRBV6-2 or TRBV6-3 with TRBJ2-1; D remains unclear. Specimen: PBMCs. This clonotype originated in a human donor in good health (CMV status not recorded). Some clones in this sample may be carry-over from other donors' samples. The CDR3 nucleotides are TGTGCCAGCAGCCTCCTGCGGAATGAGCAGTTCTTC. It encodes CASSLLRNEQFF.